This TCR beta chain appears in the sequencing data of a study of T cells after posttransplantation cyclophosphamide. The data were produced by immunoSEQ multiplex PCR, yet TCRdb's version contains in-frame clones alone and is incomplete. The repertoire holds fewer than 40,000 clones, with around nine tenths as singletons. Germline CDR1 is LNHDA and CDR2 is SQIVND (reference sequence). The V segment lost 4 bases and the J segment 3 bases; nucleotides outside the gene matches: 10. The CDR3 length is 17 residues. About this clone: Its matching antigen is unknown.

Findings and limits, study-wide: TRB clonality was highly associated with recipient CMV seropositivity and reactivation. Later blood repertoires were often dominated by clones from the donor CD8+ memory compartment. Skin or GI-infiltrating T cells shared few TRB sequences with blood.

Cells defined as naive were viable CD3+CD4+ or CD3+CD8+ and CCR7+CD45RA+CD45RO-CD95-CD27+CD28+. This sequence was found in a woman aged 60-75 years in good health, CMV-negative, and a related stem cell transplant donor. Sequencing input: naive CD4+ T cells sorted from PBMCs. The J gene is TRBJ2-1, the V gene TRBV19, with TRBD2 matching 9 bases. The CDR3 coding sequence is TGTGCCAGTAGTAGCCTTCCTAGCGGGATTTACTACAATGAGCAGTTCTTC. Protein product: CASSSLPSGIYYNEQFF.